Listed here is a single T cell receptor beta chain. The source of the sample is a study of blood T cell repertoires in COVID-19. In the study overall: Sites across the United States, Italy and Spain contributed samples from acute and convalescent COVID-19. PBMCs, B-cell-depleted T cells, or T cells were the source of the cDNA or gDNA that made up the material.

Original processing methods: Nucleated cell number was recorded as an estimate derived from reference gene primer amplification. Some clones are missing from TCRdb's copy, which holds only in-frame ones; the method was immunoSEQ multiplex PCR. The V and J calls and clone size are taken from that table; D and trimming were inferred from the DNA. Among 140,000 or so clones, roughly 90% were seen once, and the ten largest hold about 2.5%. Enrolled during active infection, Seattle patients were then followed longitudinally. V dropped 6 bases and J dropped 5 bases, with 10 bases sitting between them. The V gene's germline CDR1 is WNHNN and CDR2 SYGVQD (reference sequence). The CDR3 length is 13 residues.

The chain combines TRBV10-1 with TRBJ1-4; the D is unclear. The sequence came from a human donor with COVID-19, enrolled during active disease. The donor label of this sample is uncertain. The sequencing sample was made of peripheral blood. This CDR3 is CASSQQQNEKLFF. The CDR3 DNA follows: TGCGCCAGCAGCCAACAGCAAAATGAAAAACTGTTTTTT.